What follows are 25 T cell receptor beta chains derived from one specimen sequenced in a study of CD8+ T cells in alopecia areata. As the sequencing template, cDNA was produced by extracting RNA and reverse transcribing it. This table comes from immunoSEQ multiplex PCR, and its TCRdb copy is limited to in-frame clones, with some not included. This table has 200,000 or so clones, less than 45% appearing once. Treatment defined: oral pan-JAK inhibitor, 5-10 mg twice daily. The material sequenced was CD4+ T cells sorted from blood, taken at roughly week 30, from a patient treated with tofacitinib. These receptors all stem from a human donor with alopecia areata.

This sequence joins TRBV6-5 and TRBJ1-1; D perhaps matches TRBD1 (6 bases). Trimming took off 7 bases at V and 4 bases at J, with 13 bases between the two ends. Germline V lookup: CDR1 MNHEY, CDR2 SVGAGI. The CDR3 length is 13 residues. The CDR3 is CASTSRGGTEAFF. The CDR3 DNA sequence: TGTGCCAGCACCAGCAGGGGCGGCACTGAAGCTTTCTTT.

This clone appeared many times. Other DNA sequences of this sample code for an identical CDR3. The V and J genes are TRBV7-3 and TRBJ2-5; D possibly corresponds to TRBD1 (6 bases). Germline V gene sequence: CDR1 SGHTA, CDR2 FQGTGA. V lost 5 bases and J lost 5, with 12 bases in between. The CDR3 totals 13 residues. DNA of the CDR3: TGTGCCAGCAGCCCCCAGGGGCGGGAGACCCAGTACTTC. This gives the protein CASSPQGRETQYF.

The V call is TRBV11-2, the J call TRBJ2-2; D is undetermined. The V gene lost 5 bases and the J gene lost 2 bases, with 12 bases spanning the gap. Germline V CDR1 and CDR2: SGHAT, FQNNGV. The CDR3 totals 15 residues. The CDR3 DNA reads TGTGCCAGCAGCCCGGCGGCGGTTAACACCGGGGAGCTGTTTTTT. This encodes CASSPAAVNTGELFF.

This clone was observed a handful of times. This chain joins TRBV2 and TRBJ2-1; 10 positions match TRBD2. V shed 1 base, J shed 8 bases, and the junction held 5 bases outside the gene matches. This CDR3 has 15 amino acids. Per the germline V gene, CDR1 is SNHLY and CDR2 is FYNNEI. The CDR3 protein is CASSEEVAGGHEQFF. The DNA for the CDR3 is TGTGCCAGCAGTGAAGAAGTAGCGGGGGGACATGAGCAGTTCTTC. Full variable domain (rest looked up from reference TRBV2 and TRBJ2-1): EPEVTQTPSHQVTQMGQEVILRCVPISNHLYFYWYRQILGQKVEFLVSFYNNEISEKSEIFDDQFSVERPDGSNFTLKIRSTKLEDSAMYFCASSEEVAGGHEQFFGPGTRLTVL.

A few counts support this clone. The chain couples TRBV6-5 to TRBJ1-1; possibly TRBD1 for D (6 bases). In germline, CDR1 is MNHEY, CDR2 SVGAGI. This CDR3 comprises 14 residues. V was cut by 2 bases and J by 3 bases, with 10 bases left in between. The CDR3 DNA reads TGTGCCAGCAGTTACCGCGGGACACACACTGAAGCTTTCTTT. Translating it yields CASSYRGTHTEAFF.

The chain couples TRBV11-2 to TRBJ2-2; 7 nucleotides agree with TRBD2. Germline values: CDR1 SGHAT, CDR2 FQNNGV. This CDR3 is 15 amino acids long. V lost 4 bases to trimming and J lost 6 bases; unmatched junction nucleotides: 8. Here the CDR3 reads CASSSRPRGSGELFF. CDR3 nucleotides: TGTGCCAGCAGCTCTAGACCGCGGGGGTCCGGGGAGCTGTTTTTT.

This chain joins TRBV18 and TRBJ2-5; TRBD2 agrees at 7 bases. The J segment lost 2 bases and the V segment lost 3 bases, leaving 3 bases of the junction unmatched. The CDR3 has 14 residues. Germline CDR1 and CDR2: KGHSH and LQKENI. The CDR3 is CASSPPGLQETQYF. The DNA of the CDR3 is TGTGCCAGCTCACCTCCGGGACTACAAGAGACCCAGTACTTC. The whole variable domain, remainder taken from reference TRBV18 and TRBJ2-5, is NAGVMQNPRHLVRRRGQEARLRCSPMKGHSHVYWYRQLPEEGLKFMVYLQKENIIDESGMPKERFSAEFPKEGPSILRIQQVVRGDSAAYFCASSPPGLQETQYFGPGTRLLVL.

Comments on this clone: The junction shows a germline mismatch at one end, possibly a read error. The chain couples TRBV7-7 to TRBJ2-2, with TRBD2 identical over 9 bases. CDR3 length: 17 amino acids. The V gene's germline CDR1 is SSHAT and CDR2 FNYEAQ (reference sequence). The CDR3 region is CASSLAETSGPTGELFF. CDR3 nucleotide sequence: TGTGCTAGCAGCTTAGCCGAGACTAGCGGACCCACCGGGGAGCTGTTTTTT. Complete variable domain (other parts from reference TRBV7-7 and TRBJ2-2): GAGVSQSPRYKVTKRGQDVTLRCDPISSHATLYWYQQALGQGPEFLTYFNYEAQPDKSGLPSDRFSAERPEGSISTLTIQRTEQRDSAMYRCASSLAETSGPTGELFFGEGSRLTVL.

The J gene is TRBJ2-5, the V gene TRBV29-1; no clear D. Trimming cost V 7 bases and J 5 bases, with 11 bases left between them. The CDR3 consists of 11 residues. The germline V gene has CDR1 SQVTM and CDR2 ANQGSEA. This CDR3 is CSASFGETQYF. For the CDR3, the DNA is TGCAGCGCCTCCTTCGGGGAGACCCAGTACTTC.

About this clone itself: Other DNA sequences from this sample encode an identical CDR3 as well. In DNA form, the CDR3 reads TGTGCCAGCAGCTTGGGGGGCGATCAGCCCCAGCATTTT. The encoded protein is CASSLGGDQPQHF. The rearrangement links TRBV7-9 to TRBJ1-5; possibly TRBD1 for D (6 bases). Trimming cost V 3 bases and J 5 bases, with 8 bases left between them. CDR3 length equals 13 residues. CDR1 is SEHNR, CDR2 FQNEAQ, per germline (reference sequence).

This sequence joins TRBV7-3 and TRBJ2-5, with 11 bases matching TRBD1. The CDR3 runs to 15 residues. V trimming: 4 bases; J trimming: 1 base; junction bases outside the gene matches: 2. Germline CDR1 is SGHTA and CDR2 is FQGTGA. DNA of the CDR3: TGTGCCAGCAGCTGGACAGGGGGCTTCCAAGAGACCCAGTACTTC. Translation gives CASSWTGGFQETQYF.

In its sample, this clone was seen a few times. The V gene is TRBV18, the J gene TRBJ1-2; 8 positions agree with TRBD1. The CDR3 contains 14 residues. After removal of 4 bases from V and 11 bases from J, the junction contained 12 bases not matched to a gene. The germline V gene encodes CDR1 KGHSH and CDR2 LQKENI. CDR3 sequence (DNA): TGTGCCAGCTCACAGGGACAGGAAATTCGAGCTTACACCTTC. It specifies CASSQGQEIRAYTF.

In its sample, this clone was seen a few times. The rearrangement uses TRBV30 and TRBJ1-1; 7 positions agree with TRBD1. Germline V gene data show CDR1 as GTSNPN and CDR2 as SVGIG (reference sequence). This CDR3 is built from 14 residues. J gave up 5 bases and V 3 bases, and 9 bases lay outside the gene matches. DNA for the CDR3: TGTGCCTGGAGCCCCACAGGGGTTGTAACTGAAGCTTTCTTT. Amino acids: CAWSPTGVVTEAFF.

The sample holds a few counts of this clone. The chain is built from TRBV5-1 and TRBJ2-1; tentatively, D is TRBD2 (6 bases). Looked up from germline, CDR1 is SGHRS and CDR2 is YFSETQ. Trimming left V 0 bases short and J 6 bases short, with 16 bases between. This CDR3 has 16 amino acids. CDR3 DNA sequence: TGCGCCAGCAGCTTGGGCGGGACCCCAAGGGGCAATGAGCAGTTCTTC. Translation gives CASSLGGTPRGNEQFF.

The J gene is TRBJ1-2, the V gene TRBV29-1; the D gene is possibly TRBD1 (6 bases). The ends were cut back, 6 bases at V and 4 bases at J, with 24 bases in the middle. The CDR3 is 16 residues long. Germline V gives CDR1 SQVTM, CDR2 ANQGSEA. CDR3 sequence reads: CSVVQGLSQGIYGYTF. The CDR3 DNA sequence: TGCAGCGTGGTTCAGGGTTTGAGTCAGGGGATCTATGGCTACACCTTC.

The V and J genes are TRBV6-5 and TRBJ1-4; a weak D match, TRBD1 (5 bases). CDR3 size: 15 residues. V lost 6 bases and J 1 base, leaving 12 bases between the germline ends. Germline V gene lookup returns CDR1 MNHEY and CDR2 SVGAGI. DNA for the CDR3: TGTGCCAGCAGACCACCAGGGAGAACTAATGAAAAACTGTTTTTT. Protein product: CASRPPGRTNEKLFF.

This clone appeared a few times. V is TRBV11-1 and J is TRBJ2-4; D not resolved. Germline assignment: CDR1 SGHAT and CDR2 FQDESV (reference sequence). Trimming shortened V by 5 bases and J by 0 bases, and 14 bases separated the two germline ends. The CDR3 contains 16 residues. CDR3 bases: TGTGCCAGCAGCCCCACGGGTGATGTAGCCAAAAACATTCAGTACTTC. Protein: CASSPTGDVAKNIQYF.

To note about this clone: Distinct nucleotide sequences in the sample also encode this CDR3. The chain is built from TRBV7-9 and TRBJ2-2; D is unresolved. Trimming took 0 bases from V and 0 from J, leaving 2 bases between them. Germline CDR1 reads SEHNR; CDR2 reads FQNEAQ (reference sequence). This CDR3 has 14 amino acids. For the CDR3, the DNA is TGTGCCAGCAGCTTAGCCCCGAACACCGGGGAGCTGTTTTTT. It codes for CASSLAPNTGELFF. The entire variable domain, with the rest obtained from reference TRBV7-9 and TRBJ2-2, is as follows: DTGVSQNPRHKITKRGQNVTFRCDPISEHNRLYWYRQTLGQGPEFLTYFQNEAQLEKSRLLSDRFSAERPKGSFSTLEIQRTEQGDSAMYLCASSLAPNTGELFFGEGSRLTVL.

This clone was detected a few times. One end of the junction does not line up with germline, which may come from a read error. The chain links TRBV29-1 to TRBJ1-2; D perhaps matches TRBD1 (5 bases). Germline V gene lookup returns CDR1 SQVTM and CDR2 ANQGSEA. This CDR3 has 11 amino acids. The CDR3 reads CSVEPQGAAYF. The CDR3 region has the DNA TGCAGCGTTGAACCCCAAGGGGCAGCCTACTTC.

This chain connects TRBV6-1 to TRBJ1-2; D is uncertain. The V end was cut by 3 bases, the J end by 2 bases, with 7 bases between. CDR1 is MNHNS and CDR2 is SASEGT in the germline V gene. The CDR3 loop spans 13 amino acids. The CDR3 sequence: CASSDGQNYGYTF. The CDR3 DNA is TGTGCCAGCAGTGATGGTCAGAACTATGGCTACACCTTC.

This clone was recorded a few times. V usage is TRBV7-9 and J usage is TRBJ2-3; perhaps TRBD2 as D (6 bases). The V end was cut by 5 bases, the J end by 1 base, with 13 bases between. Germline V gene sequence: CDR1 SEHNR, CDR2 FQNEAQ (reference sequence). The CDR3 runs 15 residues. The DNA for the CDR3 is TGTGCCAGCAGCCCCCCGGGACTGGGCACAGATACGCAGTATTTT. Protein product: CASSPPGLGTDTQYF.

This clone was observed a few times. A read error may produce the germline difference seen at one junction end. The V and J genes are TRBV10-3 and TRBJ1-5; TRBD1 is a possible D gene (5 bases). Looked up from germline, CDR1 is ENHRY and CDR2 is SYGVKD. CDR3 size: 15 residues. As DNA, the CDR3 is TGTGCCATCAGCCGCGACAGCGAGAGCAATCAGCCCCAGCATTTC. Encoded protein: CAISRDSESNQPQHF.

V and J are TRBV2 and TRBJ2-3; D perhaps matches TRBD1 (6 bases). The CDR3 totals 15 residues. V lost 5 bases and J lost 0, with 12 bases in between. Germline loops: CDR1 SNHLY, CDR2 FYNNEI. DNA for the CDR3: TGTGCCAGCAGTACGACAGGACAAAGCACAGATACGCAGTATTTT. It specifies CASSTTGQSTDTQYF.

The chain links TRBV10-2 to TRBJ2-1; TRBD2 is a possible D gene (5 bases). CDR1 is WSHSY and CDR2 is SAAADI in the germline V gene. CDR3 length equals 12 residues. The CDR3 reads CASSRLAIEQFF. DNA of the CDR3: TGCGCTTCCAGCAGGTTAGCGATCGAGCAGTTCTTC.

This chain uses TRBV25-1 with TRBJ1-2; D not certain. The germline V gene has CDR1 MGHDK and CDR2 SYGVNS. CDR3 length: 13 residues. The ends were cut back, 8 bases at V and 0 bases at J, with 10 bases in the middle. In nucleotides, the CDR3 is TGTGCCAGCCAAAATATAGCTAACTATGGCTACACCTTC. This translates into CASQNIANYGYTF.